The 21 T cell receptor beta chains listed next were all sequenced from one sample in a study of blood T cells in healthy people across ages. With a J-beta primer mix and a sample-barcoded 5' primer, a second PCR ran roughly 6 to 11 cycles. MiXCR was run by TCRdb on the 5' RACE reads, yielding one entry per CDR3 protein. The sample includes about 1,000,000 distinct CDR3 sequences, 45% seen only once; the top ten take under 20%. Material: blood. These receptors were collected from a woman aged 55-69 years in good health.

The CDR3 region is CASSEVGLGTGELFF. The DNA for the CDR3 is TGTGCCAGCAGTGAGGTGGGGTTAGGCACCGGGGAGCTGTTTTTT. This chain uses TRBV2 with TRBJ2-2; D call uncertain. Germline V gene data show CDR1 as SNHLY and CDR2 as FYNNEI. The CDR3 is 15 residues long. Deletions cut 3 bases from V and 4 bases from J, with 12 bases between.

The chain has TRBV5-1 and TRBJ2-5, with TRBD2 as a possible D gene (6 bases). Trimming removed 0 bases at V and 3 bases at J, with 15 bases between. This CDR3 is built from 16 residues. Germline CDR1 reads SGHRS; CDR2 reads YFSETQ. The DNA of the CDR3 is TGCGCCAGCAGCTTGGGGAGGAGGGCCGGGAAAGAGACCCAGTACTTC. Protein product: CASSLGRRAGKETQYF.

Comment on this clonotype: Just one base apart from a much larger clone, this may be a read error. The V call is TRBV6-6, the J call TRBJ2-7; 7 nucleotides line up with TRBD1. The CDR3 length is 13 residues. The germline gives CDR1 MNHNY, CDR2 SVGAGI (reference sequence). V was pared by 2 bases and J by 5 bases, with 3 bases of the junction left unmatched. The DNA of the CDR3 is TGTGCCAGCAGTTACGACAGGGCCGACGAGCAGTACTTC. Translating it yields CASSYDRADEQYF.

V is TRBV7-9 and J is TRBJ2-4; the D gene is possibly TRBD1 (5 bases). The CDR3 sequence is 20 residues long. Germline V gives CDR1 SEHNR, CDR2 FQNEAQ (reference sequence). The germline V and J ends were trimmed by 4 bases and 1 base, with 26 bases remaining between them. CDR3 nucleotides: TGTGCCAGCAGCTCCGTTGGGGCGGCAGGCCTCCCAAAGGCCAAAAACATTCAGTACTTC. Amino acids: CASSSVGAAGLPKAKNIQYF.

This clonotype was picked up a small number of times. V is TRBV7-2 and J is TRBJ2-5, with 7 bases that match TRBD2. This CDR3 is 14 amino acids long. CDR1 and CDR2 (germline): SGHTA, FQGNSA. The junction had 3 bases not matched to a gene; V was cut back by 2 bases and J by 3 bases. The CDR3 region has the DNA TGTGCCAGCAGCTTATACAGCGGGGAAGAGACCCAGTACTTC. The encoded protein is CASSLYSGEETQYF.

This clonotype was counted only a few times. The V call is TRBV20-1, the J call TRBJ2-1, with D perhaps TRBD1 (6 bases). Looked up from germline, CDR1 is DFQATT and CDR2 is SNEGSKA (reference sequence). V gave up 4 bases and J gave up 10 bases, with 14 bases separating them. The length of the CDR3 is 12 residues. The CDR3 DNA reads TGCAGTGCTACGAAAACAGGGTTGGAGCAGTTCTTC. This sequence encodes CSATKTGLEQFF.

CDR3 residues: CATSRVEGANEQFF. CDR3 bases: TGTGCCACCAGCAGAGTGGAGGGGGCCAATGAGCAGTTCTTC. The rearrangement links TRBV15 to TRBJ2-1; a weak D match, TRBD1 (7 bases). The V end was cut by 1 base, the J end by 6 bases, with 10 bases between. The CDR3 is 14 residues long. Germline V CDR1 and CDR2: LNHNV, YYDKDF (reference sequence). Supplemented by reference TRBV15 and TRBJ2-1, the full variable domain reads DAMVIQNPRYQVTQFGKPVTLSCSQTLNHNVMYWYQQKSSQAPKLLFHYYDKDFNNEADTPDNFQSRRPNTSFCFLDIRSPGLGDTAMYLCATSRVEGANEQFFGPGTRLTVL.

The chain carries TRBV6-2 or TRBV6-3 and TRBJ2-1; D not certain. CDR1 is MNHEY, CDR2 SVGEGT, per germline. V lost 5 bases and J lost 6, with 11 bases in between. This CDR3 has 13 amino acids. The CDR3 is CASSPHSRNEQFF. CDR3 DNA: TGTGCCAGCAGTCCACATAGCCGCAATGAGCAGTTCTTC.

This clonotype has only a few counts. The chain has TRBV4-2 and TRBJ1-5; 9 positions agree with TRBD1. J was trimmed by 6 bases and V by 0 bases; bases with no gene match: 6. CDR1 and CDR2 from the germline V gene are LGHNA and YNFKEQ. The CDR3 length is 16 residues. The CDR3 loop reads CASSQDHRGLSQPQHF. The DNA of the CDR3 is TGTGCCAGCAGCCAAGATCACAGGGGGCTAAGTCAGCCCCAGCATTTT.

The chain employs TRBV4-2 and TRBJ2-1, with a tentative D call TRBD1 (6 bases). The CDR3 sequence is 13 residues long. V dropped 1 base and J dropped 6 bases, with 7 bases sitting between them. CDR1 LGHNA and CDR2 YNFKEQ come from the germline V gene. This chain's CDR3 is CASSQARGNEQFF. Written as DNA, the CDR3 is TGTGCCAGCAGCCAAGCCAGGGGCAATGAGCAGTTCTTC.

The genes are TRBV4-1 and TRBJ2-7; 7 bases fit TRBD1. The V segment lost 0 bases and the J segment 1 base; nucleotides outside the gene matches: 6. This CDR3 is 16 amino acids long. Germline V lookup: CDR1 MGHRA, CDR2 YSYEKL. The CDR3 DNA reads TGCGCCAGCAGCCAAGATGAAAGGACAGGATCCTACGAGCAGTACTTC. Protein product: CASSQDERTGSYEQYF.

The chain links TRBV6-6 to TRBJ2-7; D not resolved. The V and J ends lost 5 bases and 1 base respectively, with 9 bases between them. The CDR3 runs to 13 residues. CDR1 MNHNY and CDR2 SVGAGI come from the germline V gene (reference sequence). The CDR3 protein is CASSDDGSYEQYF. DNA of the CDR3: TGTGCCAGCAGTGACGACGGATCCTACGAGCAGTACTTC.

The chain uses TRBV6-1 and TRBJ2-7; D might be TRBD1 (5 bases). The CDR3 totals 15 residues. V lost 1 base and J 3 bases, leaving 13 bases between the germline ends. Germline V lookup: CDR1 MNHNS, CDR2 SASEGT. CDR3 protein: CASSEGTGAFYEQYF. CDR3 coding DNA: TGTGCCAGCAGTGAAGGCACAGGTGCTTTCTACGAGCAGTACTTC.

Written as DNA, the CDR3 is TGTGCCAGCAGCTCGGGAAACTTCTATGGCTACACCTTC. Translation: CASSSGNFYGYTF. V usage is TRBV5-6 and J usage is TRBJ1-2; D is ambiguous. V was clipped by 3 bases and J by 4 bases, with 10 bases between them. Germline assignment: CDR1 SGHDT and CDR2 YYEEEE. This CDR3 comprises 13 residues.

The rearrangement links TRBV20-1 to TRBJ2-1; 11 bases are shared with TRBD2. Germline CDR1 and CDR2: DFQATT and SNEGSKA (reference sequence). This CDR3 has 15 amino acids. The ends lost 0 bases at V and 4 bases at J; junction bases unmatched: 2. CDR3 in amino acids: CSARDLAGGYNEQFF. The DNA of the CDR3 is TGCAGTGCTAGAGATCTAGCGGGAGGTTACAATGAGCAGTTCTTC.

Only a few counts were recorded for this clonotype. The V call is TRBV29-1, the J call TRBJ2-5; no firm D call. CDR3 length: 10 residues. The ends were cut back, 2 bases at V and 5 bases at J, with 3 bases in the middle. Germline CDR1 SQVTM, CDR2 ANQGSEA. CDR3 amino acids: CSVEYETQYF. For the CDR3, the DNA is TGCAGCGTTGAATACGAGACCCAGTACTTC.

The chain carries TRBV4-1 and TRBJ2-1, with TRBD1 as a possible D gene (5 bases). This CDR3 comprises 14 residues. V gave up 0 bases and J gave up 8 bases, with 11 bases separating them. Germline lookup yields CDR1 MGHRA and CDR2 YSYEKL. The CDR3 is CASSQDFRGYEQFF. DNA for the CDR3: TGCGCCAGCAGCCAAGATTTTAGGGGATATGAGCAGTTCTTC.

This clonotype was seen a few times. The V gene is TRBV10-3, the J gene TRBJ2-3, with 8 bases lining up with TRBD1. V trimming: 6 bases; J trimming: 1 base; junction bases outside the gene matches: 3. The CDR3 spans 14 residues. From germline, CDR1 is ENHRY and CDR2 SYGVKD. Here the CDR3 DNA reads TGTGCCATCAGGCAGGGGGCTGGCACAGATACGCAGTATTTT. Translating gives CAIRQGAGTDTQYF.

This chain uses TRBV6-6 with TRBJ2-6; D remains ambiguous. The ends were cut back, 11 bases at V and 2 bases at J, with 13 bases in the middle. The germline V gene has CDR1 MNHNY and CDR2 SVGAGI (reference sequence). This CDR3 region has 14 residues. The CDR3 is CACNLGTGANVLTF. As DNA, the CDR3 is TGTGCCTGCAATCTGGGTACTGGGGCCAACGTCCTGACTTTC.

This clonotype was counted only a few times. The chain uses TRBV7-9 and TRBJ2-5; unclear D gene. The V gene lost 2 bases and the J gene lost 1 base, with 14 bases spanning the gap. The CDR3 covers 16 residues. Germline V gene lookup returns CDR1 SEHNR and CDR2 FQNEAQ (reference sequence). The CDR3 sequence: CASSLMVRAAQETQYF. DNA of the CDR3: TGTGCCAGCAGCTTAATGGTTCGGGCAGCCCAAGAGACCCAGTACTTC.

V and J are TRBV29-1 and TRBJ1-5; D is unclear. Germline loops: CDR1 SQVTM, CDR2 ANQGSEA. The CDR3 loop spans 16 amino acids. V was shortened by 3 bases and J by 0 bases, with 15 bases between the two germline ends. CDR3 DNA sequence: TGCAGCGTTGATGGGCGGTGCACATATAGCAATCAGCCCCAGCATTTT. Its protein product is CSVDGRCTYSNQPQHF. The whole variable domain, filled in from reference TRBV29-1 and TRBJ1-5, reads SAVISQKPSRDICQRGTSLTIQCQVDSQVTMMFWYRQQPGQSLTLIATANQGSEATYESGFVIDKFPISRPNLTFSTLTVSNMSPEDSSIYLCSVDGRCTYSNQPQHFGDGTRLSIL.